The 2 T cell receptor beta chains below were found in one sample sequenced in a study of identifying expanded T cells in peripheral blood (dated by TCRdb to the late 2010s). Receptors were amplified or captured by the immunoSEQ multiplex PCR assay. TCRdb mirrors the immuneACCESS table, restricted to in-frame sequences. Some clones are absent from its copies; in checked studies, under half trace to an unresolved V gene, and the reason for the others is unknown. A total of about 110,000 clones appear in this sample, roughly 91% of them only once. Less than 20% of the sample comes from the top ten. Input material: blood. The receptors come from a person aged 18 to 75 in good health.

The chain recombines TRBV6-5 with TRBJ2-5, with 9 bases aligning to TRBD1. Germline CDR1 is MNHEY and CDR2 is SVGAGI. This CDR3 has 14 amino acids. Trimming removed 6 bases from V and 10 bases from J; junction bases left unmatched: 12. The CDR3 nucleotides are TGTGCCAGCAGAAACGGGACAGGGTGGTGTGGCCAGTACTTC. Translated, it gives CASRNGTGWCGQYF.

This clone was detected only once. This CDR3 is CASNRDYINEQFF. The CDR3 DNA sequence: TGTGCCAGCAACCGGGACTATATTAATGAGCAGTTCTTC. The V and J genes are TRBV6-1 and TRBJ2-1, with 7 bases identical to TRBD2. The CDR3 length is 13 residues. V was clipped by 7 bases and J by 7 bases; unmatched bases: 7. CDR1 and CDR2 from the germline V gene are MNHNS and SASEGT.